This T cell receptor (beta chain) was sequenced in a study of T cell changes during pregnancy in multiple sclerosis. Profiled with immunoSEQ multiplex PCR; TCRdb holds only in-frame clones, not every one. The table lists tens of thousands of clones, roughly 90% of them singletons, with less than 3.5% in the top ten. The germline V gene encodes CDR1 SGDLS and CDR2 YYNGEE. CDR3 length: 13 residues. V was pared by 5 bases and J by 2 bases, with 5 bases between. Sequencing was performed on peripheral blood, taken in the third trimester of pregnancy. The V call is TRBV9, the J call TRBJ2-6; D is unresolved. This sequence originates from a female donor in good health, enrolled as a control in a pregnancy study. The DNA of the CDR3 is TGTGCCAGCAGTGAGGCTGGGGCCAACGTCCTGACTTTC. Translated, it gives CASSEAGANVLTF.